The 3 T cell receptor beta chains listed next were all sequenced from one sample in a study of T cells after yellow fever vaccination. From the 5' RACE reads, TCRdb called clonotypes with MiXCR, one entry per CDR3 protein. Of some 350,000 distinct CDR3 sequences listed, roughly 8.7% were seen once; the top ten hold roughly 18%. Sequenced material: PBMCs, taken on the day of the first yellow fever vaccination. These receptors all come from a man aged 18 to 29 who received the YFV17D yellow fever vaccine.

The chain carries TRBV2 and TRBJ2-5, with 10 bases matching TRBD2. CDR3 length equals 18 residues. Germline V gene lookup returns CDR1 SNHLY and CDR2 FYNNEI. V lost 2 bases and J lost 2; bases outside the gene matches: 11. CDR3 in amino acids: CASSEPLAGVEEQETQYF. CDR3 nucleotide sequence: TGTGCCAGCAGTGAACCGCTAGCGGGGGTAGAAGAGCAAGAGACCCAGTACTTC. Complete variable domain (other parts from reference TRBV2 and TRBJ2-5): EPEVTQTPSHQVTQMGQEVILRCVPISNHLYFYWYRQILGQKVEFLVSFYNNEISEKSEIFDDQFSVERPDGSNFTLKIRSTKLEDSAMYFCASSEPLAGVEEQETQYFGPGTRLLVL.

This clonotype has at least ten counts. This chain connects TRBV7-6 to TRBJ2-3; D is ambiguous. Germline CDR1 reads SGHVS; CDR2 reads FNYEAQ. There are 12 residues in the CDR3. V was shortened by 1 base and J by 4 bases, with 3 bases between the two germline ends. The CDR3 coding sequence is TGTGCCAGCAGCTTAGATTCAGATACGCAGTATTTT. This sequence encodes CASSLDSDTQYF.

This clonotype has a count of ten or more. This chain links TRBV20-1 with TRBJ2-7; TRBD2 matches at 9 bases. CDR1 DFQATT and CDR2 SNEGSKA come from the germline V gene (reference sequence). CDR3 length: 14 residues. Trimming cost V 2 bases and J 6 bases; bases outside gene matches: 8. The CDR3 DNA reads TGCAGTGCTAGAATGAATCTAGCGGGGACCGAGCAGTACTTC. Translated, it gives CSARMNLAGTEQYF.